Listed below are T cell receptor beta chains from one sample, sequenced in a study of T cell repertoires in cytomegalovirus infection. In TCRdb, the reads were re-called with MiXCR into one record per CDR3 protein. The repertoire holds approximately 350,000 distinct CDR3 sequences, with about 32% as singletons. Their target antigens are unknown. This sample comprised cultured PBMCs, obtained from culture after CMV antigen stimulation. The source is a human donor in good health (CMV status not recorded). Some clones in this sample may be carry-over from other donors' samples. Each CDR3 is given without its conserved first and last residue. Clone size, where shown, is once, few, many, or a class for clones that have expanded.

ASSSGTPSPNTEAF | - | TRBV6-5
ASSIQGMGTEAF | - | TRBV19
ASNDPGLAGVVGELF | many | TRBV7-2
SAPGLAEQETQY | - | TRBV20-1
ASSLSGALEWVINEQF | few | TRBV7-2
ATPGGRGYNEQF | many | TRBV25-1
ASSSWTSGMGNEQF | - | TRBV6-8
SAGTGVHEQY | few | TRBV20-1
ASSPGTGRARETQY | few | TRBV11-3
ASSPGRGDGYT | - | TRBV7-2
ASSGQGPYYEQY | once | TRBV6-8
ASSLRQGRDSIGYT | - | TRBV12-3/TRBV12-4
ASSIAGSRGTQY | - | TRBV5-4
ASSLQQRMNTEAF | - | TRBV12-3/TRBV12-4
ASSVAGPAGELF | few | TRBV9
ASSESGQRNNSPLH | many | TRBV2
ASSYGHLNTGELF | - | TRBV6-2/TRBV6-3
ASSLAGSSQPQH | few | TRBV11-2
ASSYSTGQGNEKLF | - | TRBV6-5
ASSSQGTSGANVLT | - | TRBV6-1
ASSLGRRDYEQF | many | TRBV7-2
ASSDTGAFDGYT | - | TRBV6-1
ASSWGTGYTDTQY | few | TRBV7-9
ASSQEGGGRTLWDEQF | - | TRBV4-1
SVGYGDQPQH | - | TRBV29-1
ASRVTGGSNQPQH | - | TRBV12-3/TRBV12-4
ASSELGTGENTGELL | - | TRBV6-2/TRBV6-3
ASSLALASEQF | few | TRBV7-2
ASSFRVRGVPDTQY | - | TRBV7-9
ASSLASRPTGELF | few | TRBV5-4
ASSLAGAREETQY | - | TRBV5-1
ASSQELIGTDTQY | - | TRBV4-2
ASSFGGITQY | few | TRBV12-3/TRBV12-4
ASSLPTIRDRDNQPQH | few | TRBV7-8
ASSQLSSGGLGQPQH | many | TRBV19
ASTNGAGGGETQY | few | TRBV19
SARTSGTTSTDTQY | - | TRBV20-1
ASSSTRTGDFQETQY | many | TRBV7-9
ASSDAGQGSETQY | - | TRBV27
ASSNPGQGVNEQF | - | TRBV28
ASSPKDRRLSGNTIY | many | TRBV5-6
ASSLIGTSGANVLT | few | TRBV5-1